A selection of T cell receptor beta chains follows, all from one sample in a study of cytomegalovirus exposure and HLA in healthy donors. The protocol was immunoSEQ multiplex PCR, while the TCRdb copy is restricted to in-frame clones and leaves out a portion. This specimen shows some 40,000 clones; the ten leading clones hold more than 3%. Material for sequencing was PBMCs. The receptors stem from a male donor in good health and CMV-seronegative. Both conserved end residues are part of each CDR3. The D gene is left open where the match is weak.

V: TRBV4-1; D: NA; J: TRBJ1-1; CDR3: CASSRVRENTEAFF; DNA: TGCGCCAGCAGTCGGGTAAGAGAGAACACTGAAGCTTTCTTT
V: TRBV18; D: TRBD1; J: TRBJ2-3; CDR3: CASSHRGTDTQYF; DNA: TGTGCCAGCTCACACAGGGGAACAGATACGCAGTATTTT
V: TRBV7-8; D: TRBD1; J: TRBJ1-2; CDR3: CASSPSDRARAYGYTF; DNA: TGTGCCAGCAGCCCGTCAGACAGGGCCCGCGCGTATGGCTACACCTTC
V: TRBV9; D: NA; J: TRBJ2-2; CDR3: CASSVAINTGELFF; DNA: TGTGCCAGCAGCGTAGCAATCAACACCGGGGAGCTGTTTTTT
V: TRBV7-9; D: NA; J: TRBJ1-5; CDR3: CASSLHRDQPQHF; DNA: TGTGCCAGCAGCTTACACAGGGATCAGCCCCAGCATTTT
V: TRBV15; D: NA; J: TRBJ1-6; CDR3: CATSRGEVGDGNSPLHF; DNA: TGTGCCACCAGCAGAGGCGAGGTGGGAGACGGTAATTCACCCCTCCACTTT
V: TRBV6-4; D: NA; J: TRBJ2-2; CDR3: CASSDSAGAAGELFF; DNA: TGTGCCAGCAGTGACTCGGCGGGGGCAGCCGGGGAGCTGTTTTTT
V: TRBV4-2; D: NA; J: TRBJ2-7; CDR3: CASSQERRGEQYF; DNA: TGTGCCAGCAGCCAAGAACGTCGAGGAGAGCAGTACTTC
V: TRBV30; D: TRBD1; J: TRBJ1-2; CDR3: CAWSKSGTDPRFYGYTF; DNA: TGTGCCTGGAGTAAATCCGGGACAGACCCTCGGTTCTATGGCTACACCTTC
V: TRBV19; D: NA; J: TRBJ2-7; CDR3: CASSITVRGYEQYF; DNA: TGTGCCAGTAGTATTACCGTCCGGGGATACGAGCAGTACTTC
V: TRBV6-1; D: NA; J: TRBJ1-2; CDR3: CASSEGHSNYGYTF; DNA: TGTGCCAGCAGTGAGGGACACTCTAACTATGGCTACACCTTC
V: TRBV15; D: NA; J: TRBJ1-4; CDR3: CATSRDPDPGEKLFF; DNA: TGTGCCACCAGCAGAGATCCAGACCCAGGGGAAAAACTGTTTTTT
V: TRBV6-1; D: TRBD1; J: TRBJ1-5; CDR3: CASSEGWDRARQPQHF; DNA: TGTGCCAGCAGTGAAGGTTGGGACAGGGCAAGGCAGCCCCAGCATTTT
V: TRBV6-6; D: TRBD1; J: TRBJ1-2; CDR3: CASRPDRRINYGYTF; DNA: TGTGCCAGCAGACCGGACAGGAGGATTAACTATGGCTACACCTTC
V: TRBV11-3; D: TRBD1; J: TRBJ2-7; CDR3: CASSRTQGASEQYF; DNA: TGTGCCAGCAGCAGAACTCAGGGGGCCAGCGAGCAGTACTTC
V: TRBV5-1; D: NA; J: TRBJ1-4; CDR3: CASSLTPGENEKLFF; DNA: TGCGCCAGCAGCTTAACCCCAGGGGAGAATGAAAAACTGTTTTTT
V: TRBV7-8; D: NA; J: TRBJ1-1; CDR3: CASSLARGLRTEAFF; DNA: TGTGCCAGCAGCTTAGCGCGGGGGCTGCGGACTGAAGCTTTCTTT
V: TRBV18; D: TRBD1; J: TRBJ1-1; CDR3: CASTQGELTEAFF; DNA: TGTGCCAGTACACAGGGGGAGCTCACTGAAGCTTTCTTT
V: TRBV5-1; D: TRBD1; J: TRBJ2-4; CDR3: CASSYRTGGENIQYF; DNA: TGCGCCAGCAGCTATAGGACAGGGGGCGAAAACATTCAGTACTTC
V: TRBV2; D: TRBD1; J: TRBJ1-6; CDR3: CASKNAGQNNSPLHF; DNA: TGTGCCAGCAAGAATGCGGGACAGAATAATTCACCCCTCCACTTT
V: TRBV7-9; D: NA; J: TRBJ2-3; CDR3: CASSSPPSTDTQYF; DNA: TGTGCCAGCAGCTCCCCCCCAAGCACAGATACGCAGTATTTT
V: TRBV9; D: TRBD1; J: TRBJ2-7; CDR3: CASSEGFVRQGTYEQYF; DNA: TGTGCCAGCAGCGAAGGTTTTGTTCGACAGGGCACCTACGAGCAGTACTTC
V: TRBV7-9; D: NA; J: TRBJ2-1; CDR3: CASSLASGESYNEQFF; DNA: TGTGCCAGCAGCTTAGCATCTGGGGAGTCCTACAATGAGCAGTTCTTC
V: TRBV9; D: NA; J: TRBJ1-1; CDR3: CASSVAPRDYTEAFF; DNA: TGTGCCAGCAGCGTAGCGCCCCGGGACTACACTGAAGCTTTCTTT
V: TRBV5-1; D: TRBD2; J: TRBJ2-5; CDR3: CASSWGGLQETQYF; DNA: TGCGCCAGCAGCTGGGGGGGACTACAAGAGACCCAGTACTTC
V: TRBV18; D: TRBD1; J: TRBJ1-1; CDR3: CASSAGGGTEAFF; DNA: TGTGCCAGCTCAGCAGGGGGCGGCACTGAAGCTTTCTTT
V: TRBV19; D: NA; J: TRBJ1-5; CDR3: CASISQGGQPQHF; DNA: TGTGCCAGTATATCCCAGGGTGGTCAGCCCCAGCATTTT
V: TRBV28; D: TRBD1; J: TRBJ1-5; CDR3: CASSFPISTGFGQPQHF; DNA: TGTGCCAGCAGTTTCCCTATCTCGACAGGGTTTGGGCAGCCCCAGCATTTT
V: TRBV4-1; D: NA; J: TRBJ2-7; CDR3: CASSQVTGYSYEQYF; DNA: TGCGCCAGCAGCCAAGTTACAGGCTACTCCTACGAGCAGTACTTC
V: TRBV11-2; D: TRBD1; J: TRBJ1-4; CDR3: CASRHRQGTNEKLFF; DNA: TGTGCCAGCAGACACAGACAGGGGACTAATGAAAAACTGTTTTTT
V: TRBV6-5; D: TRBD1; J: TRBJ1-5; CDR3: CASSGQGRNQPQHF; DNA: TGTGCCAGCAGCGGACAGGGCAGAAATCAGCCCCAGCATTTT
V: TRBV7-9; D: TRBD1; J: TRBJ2-5; CDR3: CASSLTGTGRETQYF; DNA: TGTGCCAGCAGCTTAACCGGGACAGGGAGGGAGACCCAGTACTTC
V: TRBV5-8; D: NA; J: TRBJ1-6; CDR3: CASSLGTVYNSPLHF; DNA: TGTGCCAGCAGCTTGGGGACAGTCTATAATTCACCCCTCCACTTT
V: TRBV7-9; D: TRBD1; J: TRBJ1-6; CDR3: CASSSGQGIAPLHF; DNA: TGTGCCAGCAGCTCCGGACAGGGAATCGCACCCCTCCACTTT
V: TRBV7-8; D: NA; J: TRBJ1-5; CDR3: CASSLTGNSNQPQHF; DNA: TGTGCCAGCAGCTTAACAGGGAATAGCAATCAGCCCCAGCATTTT
V: TRBV4-1; D: NA; J: TRBJ2-2; CDR3: CASSLFGTLRAGELFF; DNA: TGCGCCAGCAGCCTCTTCGGGACTCTACGGGCCGGGGAGCTGTTTTTT
V: TRBV5-1; D: TRBD1; J: TRBJ1-5; CDR3: CASSPGTGGWWSNQPQHF; DNA: TGCGCCAGCAGCCCCGGGACAGGGGGTTGGTGGAGCAATCAGCCCCAGCATTTT